The sequence of this T cell receptor (beta chain) was determined in a study of long-term antiretroviral therapy in people with HIV. Regarding the study as a whole: Blood collection from about 2004 to 2017 possibly occurred under older ART regimens. ART preceded a rise in diversity that nonetheless stayed lower than in transplant donor controls.

With respect to this clone: Antigen unknown.

Version v3.0 of the immunoSEQ assay ran at survey level. TCRdb's table, derived via immunoSEQ multiplex PCR, lists solely in-frame clones and lacks some. The sample lists 20,000 to 25,000 clones; 70% to 80% were seen once. The sequenced sample was unsorted PBMCs, obtained less than 1.8 years before starting antiretroviral therapy. The receptor was isolated from a woman aged 40 to 50 with HIV.

As DNA, the CDR3 is TGTGCCAGCAGCTCCAAAGACCGGGACAGGGGGTCCTACGAGCAGTACTTC. Translation: CASSSKDRDRGSYEQYF. The genes are TRBV7-9 and TRBJ2-7, with 11 nucleotides matching TRBD1. CDR3 length: 17 amino acids. CDR1 and CDR2 from the germline V gene are SEHNR and FQNEAQ (reference sequence). Trimming took 4 bases from V and 1 from J; bases not matched to a gene: 9.